Listed here is a single TCR beta chain. This clonotype has ten or more counts. Its cognate antigen has yet to be identified. Base-call qualities are not available, and no considerably larger clone is one nucleotide away. These data belong to a study of regulatory T cells in long-lasting Graves disease (dated by TCRdb to the early 2020s). Study-wide context: Patients with newly diagnosed Graves' disease had been on antithyroid drugs for under 3 months. Peripheral blood TCR sequencing and RNA sequencing compared persistent Graves' disease patients with newly diagnosed Graves' disease patients. The study was conducted in China and was registered as a clinical trial. A total of 33 samples underwent TCR sequencing: around 13 from persistent and approximately 20 from newly diagnosed Graves' disease patients. The study at large found these results: Sequencing and analysis were limited to the TCR beta chain. The authors noted that the small sample size was a limitation that may lower accuracy. More public clonotypes were shared among persistent patients (under 3,000) than among newly diagnosed patients (966). Because the primary lesion, thyroid tissue, could not be accessed, the study looked at peripheral blood alone. Persistent Graves' disease patients showed lower TCR Shannon entropy and fewer highly expanded clones than newly diagnosed patients, suggesting clonal expansion. Persistent disease showed preferential use of TRBV28, TRBJ1-2 and TRBJ2-5, whereas newly diagnosed disease favored TRBV20-1 and TRBJ2-1.

The sample's time point label, decoded: newly diagnosed GD, antithyroid drugs for less than 3 months. For both TCR sequencing and RNA sequencing, RNA was extracted from PBMCs using TRIzol. The diagnosis of Graves' disease was made according to American Thyroid Association guidelines. Patients for the study were recruited at an endocrinology department in Xi'an, China. From each patient, approximately 9 milliliters of peripheral blood was collected into an EDTA anticoagulant tube. PBMCs were isolated by Ficoll Paque Plus density gradient separation without further T cell sorting. An Agilent 2100 Bioanalyzer and agarose gel were used to assess RNA quality, and a NanoDrop 2000 was used to measure RNA concentration. V and J lose 5 bases and 8 bases, and a span of 15 bases separates them. Including the terminal cysteine and phenylalanine, the CDR3 comprises 14 residues. The entry retains the CDR3 DNA only, 42 bases that are in frame from base 1. Based on the germline V gene, the CDR1 and CDR2 sequences are SNHLY and FYNNEI.

Receptor amplification or capture employed multiplex PCR. Sequenced on an Illumina HiSeq 4000. To build TCR beta libraries, CDR3 regions were amplified by Arm-PCR using iRepertoire HTBI primers. Gel purification was performed on PCR products prior to sequencing. From the authors' description of their analysis: Gene usage analysis of CDR3 amino acid clonotypes relied on the roughly 60 TRBV and 15 or so TRBJ segments identified across samples. COPE and FqMerger were used to merge filtered high-quality paired reads into contigs. BLAST was used to align contigs to IMGT TRBV, TRBD and TRBJ reference genes, and CDR3 was defined according to IMGT. Any clonotype with a frequency above 0.1% was counted as a highly expanded clone. Repertoire diversity was measured by Shannon entropy, and V-J evenness by the Gini coefficient. A clonotype was considered public if more than one individual shared it. Using fastp trimming at Q25 and MiXCR clonotype assembly, TCRdb reanalyzed the public sequencing data and kept in-frame beta chains. Records with the same CDR3 protein are collapsed into one entry carrying the most frequent genes and DNA. TCRdb's processing, not the authors' own work, is the source of the V and J calls. This sample is represented by about 620,000 distinct CDR3 sequences; less than 20% of them were singletons. The ten largest account for under 20% of the sample.

These data also formed part of another study, on T cells in Graves' hyperthyroidism and ophthalmopathy. The second study's paper adds: Stable Graves' hyperthyroidism was defined as no progression to ophthalmopathy during 18 months of follow-up. The hyperthyroidism patients were between 18 and 65 years old and newly diagnosed, with a disease duration of less than 2 months. Patients with uncontrolled infections, other autoimmune diseases, pregnancy or lactation were excluded. Diagnoses were established on the basis of clinical symptoms, serum thyroxine and TRAb, thyroid ultrasound, and orbital computed tomography. The TCR CDR3 was subjected to a first round of RT-PCR using the HTBI primer set and the Qiagen OneStep RT-PCR kit. Blood samples also contained most of the expanded thyroid clonotypes (frequency above 0.001), which suggests that blood repertoires may reflect thyroid immune responses. In cross-validation, a model built on a 13 V-J signature told ophthalmopathy apart from stable hyperthyroidism with 85% to 90% sensitivity and roughly 81% specificity, and in testing the same model reached 80%/75%. During validation, the model predicted progression to ophthalmopathy a median of around 6 months ahead of onset, with approximately 71% sensitivity and about 72% specificity. To identify distinguishing TCR V-J signatures, a discovery cohort of some 100 patients was used, comprising 43 with Graves' ophthalmopathy and 57 with stable Graves' hyperthyroidism. Prospective prediction of ophthalmopathy was tested in an independent validation cohort of approximately 18 hyperthyroidism patients and 17 patients who later progressed to ophthalmopathy. For training and testing, the 100 or so patients in the discovery cohort were randomly divided in a 7:3 ratio. The study also compared thyroid tissue and blood T-cell repertoires from about six Graves' hyperthyroidism patients. Once sampling was done, hyperthyroidism patients were given methimazole at a starting dose of 30 mg daily, whereas ophthalmopathy patients were given high-dose intravenous methylprednisolone. A second multiplex PCR round built the libraries, followed by size selection and purification. Libraries were sequenced paired-end with 100 bp reads on an Illumina HiSeq2000. Raw data were processed with SOAPnuke, discarding reads with adapters, uncalled bases, mean Phred below 15, or no exact constant-primer or identifier match. COPE v1.2.5 was used to merge high-quality paired reads, and clonotypes were defined as unique nucleotide sequences. Clonotypes were aligned to IMGT TRBV, TRBD and TRBJ reference segments using MiTCR v1.1. The analysis included only V-J combinations with a frequency above 0.0001, which together covered around 99% of the repertoires. The TCS score was defined as the ratio of F50 (clonal expansion) to E x V (chaos), calculated using BLOSUM62-based TCRdist between CDR3 peptides within each V-J. Welch's t-statistics and random forest reduced fewer than 600 V-J features to roughly 13, which were used in a naive Bayes classifier (R e1071). No statistical method was used to set the sample size in advance, and investigators knew the group allocation. According to the paper, TCR Vbeta CDR3 sequencing was carried out on 135 peripheral blood samples, which came from more than 40 ophthalmopathy, around 75 hyperthyroidism and some 17 progressor patients.

This sequence uses TRBV2 and TRBJ1-4; 6 matching bases give a weak D call of TRBD1. The sequencing used peripheral blood mononuclear cells (PBMCs), collected at new diagnosis, from a patient treated with antithyroid drugs. The source is a woman in her thirties with Graves disease. Donor details come from another sample of the same person, matched by shared clones. The CDR3 protein is CASSRRTASEKLFF. The nucleotide sequence reads TGTGCCAGCAGTCGACGGACAGCGAGCGAAAAACTGTTTTTT. The CDR3 plus the reference TRBV2 and TRBJ1-4 genes for the other parts give the full variable domain: EPEVTQTPSHQVTQMGQEVILRCVPISNHLYFYWYRQILGQKVEFLVSFYNNEISEKSEIFDDQFSVERPDGSNFTLKIRSTKLEDSAMYFCASSRRTASEKLFFGSGTQLSVL.